These 29 T cell receptor beta chains share one sample of origin, sequenced in a study of naive and memory T cell subsets. A UMI-containing oligonucleotide was joined by 3' ligation to the TCR cDNA template. Amplification of ligated cDNA took four PCR rounds with SP2 and nested alpha and beta constant primers. One entry per CDR3 protein, called by TCRdb with MiXCR from the 5' RACE reads. The table has about 32,000 distinct CDR3 sequences, approximately 15% seen once. These receptors all come from a female donor in good health.

This chain uses TRBV20-1 with TRBJ2-7, with 9 bases lining up with TRBD2. The CDR3 loop spans 12 amino acids. CDR1 is DFQATT and CDR2 is SNEGSKA in the germline V gene (reference sequence). The ends lost 5 bases at V and 3 bases at J; junction bases unmatched: 2. This CDR3 is CSASSGVYEQYF. Here the CDR3 DNA reads TGCAGTGCTTCTAGCGGGGTCTACGAGCAGTACTTC.

This clonotype appeared a few times. The chain is built from TRBV7-9 and TRBJ1-1; possible D gene TRBD1, 5 bases. The CDR3 length is 14 residues. The germline V gene has CDR1 SEHNR and CDR2 FQNEAQ (reference sequence). V was shortened by 7 bases and J by 0 bases, with 12 bases between the two germline ends. CDR3 bases: TGTGCCAGCACCGGGACCGTCTTGAACACTGAAGCTTTCTTT. The encoded protein is CASTGTVLNTEAFF.

This clonotype was seen ten or more times. The V gene is TRBV12-5, the J gene TRBJ1-2; possibly TRBD1 for D (5 bases). With 6 bases removed from V and 3 bases from J, the gap between germline ends came to 11 bases. Germline V lookup: CDR1 LGHNT, CDR2 FRNRAP. The CDR3 loop spans 13 amino acids. The chain's CDR3 is CASGLQTDYGYTF. The CDR3 nucleotides read TGTGCTAGTGGCCTGCAGACAGACTATGGCTACACCTTC.

In this sample, this clonotype turned up many times. This rearrangement joins TRBV5-6 to TRBJ2-3; tentatively, D is TRBD1 or TRBD2 (5 bases each). V lost 4 bases to trimming and J lost 0 bases, with 12 bases between them. The CDR3 length is 15 residues. Germline V gene lookup returns CDR1 SGHDT and CDR2 YYEEEE. CDR3 loop: CASSPRGASTDTQYF. CDR3 nucleotides: TGTGCCAGCAGCCCGCGAGGGGCAAGCACAGATACGCAGTATTTT. Full variable domain (missing parts from reference TRBV5-6 and TRBJ2-3): DAGVTQSPTHLIKTRGQQVTLRCSPKSGHDTVSWYQQALGQGPQFIFQYYEEEERQRGNFPDRFSGHQFPNYSSELNVNALLLGDSALYLCASSPRGASTDTQYFGPGTRLTVL.

This clonotype showed up many times. The chain employs TRBV7-9 and TRBJ2-1; 8 positions match TRBD1. Germline CDR1 and CDR2: SEHNR and FQNEAQ (reference sequence). The CDR3 runs to 15 residues. Trimming took 5 bases from V and 8 from J; bases not matched to a gene: 11. DNA for the CDR3: TGTGCCAGCAGCCCCCGGACAGGGTCGGACTATGAGCAGTTCTTC. It encodes CASSPRTGSDYEQFF.

V gene TRBV24-1 combines with J gene TRBJ2-3; no reliable D call. Germline assignment: CDR1 KGHDR and CDR2 SFDVKD. Trimming pared 5 bases from V and 4 bases from J, leaving 12 bases between. The CDR3 is made up of 14 amino acids. The CDR3 DNA reads as TGTGCCACCAGTGGCCCCGGTGGCGCAGATACGCAGTATTTT. It specifies CATSGPGGADTQYF.

The genes are TRBV27 and TRBJ2-1; tentatively, D is TRBD1 (6 bases). The germline gives CDR1 MNHEY, CDR2 SMNVEV (reference sequence). The length of the CDR3 is 16 residues. Trimming pared 2 bases from V and 2 bases from J, leaving 13 bases between. The CDR3 here is CASSLMPGVTYNEQFF. CDR3 DNA sequence: TGTGCCAGCAGTTTAATGCCAGGGGTTACCTACAATGAGCAGTTCTTC.

In its sample, this clonotype was seen many times. In DNA, the CDR3 is TGCGCCAGCAGCCGGGACGGTAACTATGGCTACACCTTC. It encodes CASSRDGNYGYTF. V usage is TRBV4-1 and J usage is TRBJ1-2; a weak D match, TRBD1 (5 bases). Germline V gives CDR1 MGHRA, CDR2 YSYEKL. With 4 bases removed from V and 1 base from J, the gap between germline ends came to 7 bases. The CDR3 consists of 13 residues.

This chain joins TRBV5-1 and TRBJ2-3; TRBD1 aligns across 10 bases. With 4 bases clipped from V and 0 bases from J, the junction kept 5 bases outside the gene matches. The CDR3 has 16 amino acids. Per germline, CDR1 SGHRS and CDR2 YFSETQ. The CDR3 region is CASSRMGQGSTDTQYF. The CDR3 DNA is TGCGCCAGCAGCAGAATGGGACAGGGGAGCACAGATACGCAGTATTTT. Using reference TRBV5-1 and TRBJ2-3 for the parts outside the CDR3, the full variable domain is KAGVTQTPRYLIKTRGQQVTLSCSPISGHRSVSWYQQTPGQGLQFLFEYFSETQRNKGNFPGRFSGRQFSNSRSEMNVSTLELGDSALYLCASSRMGQGSTDTQYFGPGTRLTVL.

The table lists this clonotype with many counts. The CDR3 coding sequence is TGCGCCAGCAGCTGGAGGGACGGGACTGATACGCAGTATTTT. It codes for CASSWRDGTDTQYF. The V and J genes are TRBV5-1 and TRBJ2-3; TRBD2 might be the D (6 bases). Germline CDR1 SGHRS, CDR2 YFSETQ. V shed 3 bases and J shed 6 bases, with 14 bases lying between them. This CDR3 contains 14 residues.

At least ten counts were recorded for this clonotype. CDR3: CSAASGTDTQYF. Written as DNA, the CDR3 is TGCAGTGCGGCTAGCGGGACAGATACGCAGTATTTT. The chain employs TRBV20-1 and TRBJ2-3, with 8 bases lining up with TRBD2. V shed 6 bases, J shed 3 bases, and the junction held 2 bases outside the gene matches. From germline, CDR1 is DFQATT and CDR2 SNEGSKA (reference sequence). The CDR3 contains 12 residues.

This clonotype was picked up a small number of times. The rearrangement links TRBV5-6 to TRBJ2-1; 7 bases agree with TRBD1. V was pared by 0 bases and J by 6 bases, with 9 bases of the junction left unmatched. The CDR3 runs 16 residues. CDR1 and CDR2 from the germline V gene are SGHDT and YYEEEE. The CDR3 nucleotides are TGTGCCAGCAGCTTGGCCCGGGACAGATATTTCAATGAGCAGTTCTTC. This encodes CASSLARDRYFNEQFF. Complete variable domain (other parts from reference TRBV5-6 and TRBJ2-1): DAGVTQSPTHLIKTRGQQVTLRCSPKSGHDTVSWYQQALGQGPQFIFQYYEEEERQRGNFPDRFSGHQFPNYSSELNVNALLLGDSALYLCASSLARDRYFNEQFFGPGTRLTVL.

Many counts were recorded for this clonotype. J is TRBJ2-5 and V is TRBV7-2; no clear D. Germline V gene data show CDR1 as SGHTA and CDR2 as FQGNSA. V dropped 3 bases and J dropped 0 bases, with 8 bases sitting between them. The CDR3 is made up of 14 amino acids. CDR3 nucleotide sequence: TGTGCCAGCAGCTTCAACGCCGACCAAGAGACCCAGTACTTC. This gives the protein CASSFNADQETQYF.

Only a few counts were recorded for this clonotype. The chain recombines TRBV29-1 with TRBJ1-2; D may be TRBD1 (6 bases). The CDR3 is 15 amino acids. Trimming stripped 0 bases from V and 6 bases from J, with 17 bases between. In germline, CDR1 is SQVTM, CDR2 ANQGSEA. The CDR3 spells CSVEDPTGFVHGYTF. The CDR3 nucleotides read TGCAGCGTTGAAGATCCGACAGGATTTGTTCATGGCTACACCTTC. The whole variable domain, remainder taken from reference TRBV29-1 and TRBJ1-2, is SAVISQKPSRDICQRGTSLTIQCQVDSQVTMMFWYRQQPGQSLTLIATANQGSEATYESGFVIDKFPISRPNLTFSTLTVSNMSPEDSSIYLCSVEDPTGFVHGYTFGSGTRLTVV.

The V gene is TRBV5-5, the J gene TRBJ2-7, with D maybe TRBD1 (6 bases). Trimming took 0 bases from V and 2 from J, leaving 18 bases between them. Germline lookup yields CDR1 SGHKS and CDR2 YYEKEE (reference sequence). This CDR3 contains 17 residues. CDR3: CASSLGGWGRAPYEQYF. The CDR3 nucleotides are TGTGCCAGCAGCTTGGGGGGTTGGGGGCGCGCCCCCTACGAGCAGTACTTC.

In this sample, this clonotype turned up many times. The gene calls are TRBV29-1 and TRBJ1-1; D gene ambiguous. The germline V gene encodes CDR1 SQVTM and CDR2 ANQGSEA. The length of the CDR3 is 13 residues. V lost 4 bases and J 0 bases, leaving 9 bases between the germline ends. Here the CDR3 DNA reads TGCAGCGTTGGGCGGGGAATGAACACTGAAGCTTTCTTT. Translation gives CSVGRGMNTEAFF.

In its sample, this clonotype was seen many times. The chain combines TRBV6-5 with TRBJ2-7; 8 nucleotides align to TRBD2. CDR1 is MNHEY and CDR2 is SVGAGI in the germline V gene. The CDR3 consists of 13 residues. The ends lost 10 bases at V and 2 bases at J; junction bases unmatched: 7. The DNA for the CDR3 is TGTGCCACCACCGGGGGGGCCACCTACGAGCAGTACTTC. This encodes CATTGGATYEQYF.

In this sample, this clonotype is medium-sized. V usage is TRBV12-5 and J usage is TRBJ1-1; perhaps TRBD1 as D (5 bases). CDR1 and CDR2 (germline): LGHNT, FRNRAP. The CDR3 extends over 15 amino acids. Trimming shortened V by 7 bases and J by 10 bases, and 25 bases separated the two germline ends. For the CDR3, the DNA is TGTGCTAGTGTAGGCTGGGGCCAGCTTGCGACGGGAGCTTTCTTT. Translated, it gives CASVGWGQLATGAFF. The complete variable domain, with remaining parts taken from reference TRBV12-5 and TRBJ1-1, reads DARVTQTPRHKVTEMGQEVTMRCQPILGHNTVFWYRQTMMQGLELLAYFRNRAPLDDSGMPKDRFSAEMPDATLATLKIQPSEPRDSAVYFCASVGWGQLATGAFFGQGTRLTVV.

This clonotype was seen at least ten times. This chain joins TRBV5-6 and TRBJ1-5; D unresolved. The CDR3 consists of 15 residues. From germline, CDR1 is SGHDT and CDR2 YYEEEE. The V gene lost 2 bases and the J gene lost 5 bases, with 14 bases spanning the gap. This CDR3 reads CASSLIRDRDQPQHF. DNA of the CDR3: TGTGCCAGCAGCTTAATTCGAGACCGCGATCAGCCCCAGCATTTT. The full variable domain, completed using reference TRBV5-6 and TRBJ1-5, is DAGVTQSPTHLIKTRGQQVTLRCSPKSGHDTVSWYQQALGQGPQFIFQYYEEEERQRGNFPDRFSGHQFPNYSSELNVNALLLGDSALYLCASSLIRDRDQPQHFGDGTRLSIL.

This clonotype was seen a few times. This chain links TRBV25-1 with TRBJ2-5; no definite D call. Trimming cost V 4 bases and J 5 bases, with 11 bases left between them. In germline, CDR1 is MGHDK, CDR2 SYGVNS. The CDR3 is 13 amino acids. The CDR3 sequence is CASSGIGIETQYF. The CDR3 nucleotides are TGTGCCAGCAGTGGCATAGGAATCGAGACCCAGTACTTC.

Only a few counts were recorded for this clonotype. The chain carries TRBV7-2 and TRBJ2-7, with TRBD1 identical over 8 bases. Germline V lookup: CDR1 SGHTA, CDR2 FQGNSA. Trimming removed 7 bases from V and 5 bases from J; junction bases left unmatched: 16. This CDR3 region has 16 residues. CDR3 bases: TGTGCCAGCACCAATTGGGGCTTAGGACAGGGCCACGAGCAGTACTTC. It is translated as CASTNWGLGQGHEQYF.

This clonotype was seen at least ten times. V gene TRBV7-8 combines with J gene TRBJ2-2, with 8 bases aligning to TRBD1. The CDR3 has 15 amino acids. V dropped 6 bases and J dropped 2; count of bases not matched to a gene: 5. Germline assignment: CDR1 SGHVS and CDR2 FQNEAQ. The CDR3 protein is CASRTGDRNTGELFF. The CDR3 DNA sequence: TGTGCCAGCAGGACAGGGGACAGAAACACCGGGGAGCTGTTTTTT.

This clonotype was recorded at least ten times. The J gene is TRBJ2-5, the V gene TRBV6-2 or TRBV6-3, with TRBD2 matching 7 bases. The CDR3 is 16 residues long. V gave up 0 bases and J gave up 7 bases; unmatched junction bases: 11. Germline V lookup: CDR1 MNHEY, CDR2 SVGEGT. The CDR3 DNA reads TGTGCCAGCAGTTACTCGACAGCGGGGAGACCGGGGACCCAGTACTTC. It yields the protein CASSYSTAGRPGTQYF.

This clonotype was detected only a few times. The CDR3 region has the DNA TGTGCCAGCAGGACCGTAGGGGTCGAGCAGTACTTC. Encoded protein: CASRTVGVEQYF. V usage is TRBV6-2 or TRBV6-3 and J usage is TRBJ2-7; D may be TRBD1 (5 bases). Between the trimmed V and J ends, which lost 6 bases and 6 bases, there was a span of 12 bases. This CDR3 has 12 amino acids. Germline V CDR1 and CDR2: MNHEY, SVGEGT.

The rearrangement links TRBV4-2 to TRBJ2-5, with 9 bases lining up with TRBD1. The ends lost 3 bases at V and 5 bases at J; junction bases unmatched: 7. The CDR3 runs to 15 residues. The germline gives CDR1 LGHNA, CDR2 YNFKEQ. CDR3 in amino acids: CASSQETGGRETQYF. CDR3 nucleotide sequence: TGTGCCAGCAGCCAGGAGACAGGGGGTCGGGAGACCCAGTACTTC.

This clonotype was counted many times. Here the CDR3 reads CASSESAGTRSEAFF. Written as DNA, the CDR3 is TGCGCCAGCAGTGAGTCGGCCGGGACACGATCTGAAGCTTTCTTT. The chain links TRBV10-2 to TRBJ1-1; a possible D gene is TRBD1 (6 bases). From germline, CDR1 is WSHSY and CDR2 SAAADI. V was trimmed by 0 bases and J by 6 bases, leaving 14 bases between them. The CDR3 covers 15 residues.

This clonotype was counted many times. The chain is built from TRBV10-2 and TRBJ1-6; D ambiguous. With 6 bases removed from V and 3 bases from J, the gap between germline ends came to 12 bases. There are 15 residues in the CDR3. Germline V gene data show CDR1 as WSHSY and CDR2 as SAAADI. CDR3 protein: CASSAMNNYNSPLHF. CDR3 sequence (DNA): TGCGCCAGCAGCGCCATGAACAACTATAATTCACCCCTCCACTTT.

The table lists this clonotype with a few counts. The V and J genes are TRBV20-1 and TRBJ2-7; 7 bases agree with TRBD2. The CDR3 is made up of 15 amino acids. The V gene's germline CDR1 is DFQATT and CDR2 SNEGSKA (reference sequence). V lost 6 bases, J lost 2 bases, and 13 bases stayed unmatched. The chain's CDR3 is CSAHDSLRGTYEQYF. Written as DNA, the CDR3 is TGCAGTGCGCACGACTCATTGCGGGGGACCTACGAGCAGTACTTC.

This clonotype was seen only a few times. The rearrangement links TRBV27 to TRBJ1-2, with D possibly being TRBD1 (6 bases). The CDR3 totals 14 residues. V was cut by 5 bases and J by 2 bases, with 12 bases left in between. Germline V gene sequence: CDR1 MNHEY, CDR2 SMNVEV (reference sequence). CDR3 region: CASSPDSYNYGYTF. In DNA, the CDR3 is TGTGCCAGCAGTCCGGACAGTTACAACTATGGCTACACCTTC.